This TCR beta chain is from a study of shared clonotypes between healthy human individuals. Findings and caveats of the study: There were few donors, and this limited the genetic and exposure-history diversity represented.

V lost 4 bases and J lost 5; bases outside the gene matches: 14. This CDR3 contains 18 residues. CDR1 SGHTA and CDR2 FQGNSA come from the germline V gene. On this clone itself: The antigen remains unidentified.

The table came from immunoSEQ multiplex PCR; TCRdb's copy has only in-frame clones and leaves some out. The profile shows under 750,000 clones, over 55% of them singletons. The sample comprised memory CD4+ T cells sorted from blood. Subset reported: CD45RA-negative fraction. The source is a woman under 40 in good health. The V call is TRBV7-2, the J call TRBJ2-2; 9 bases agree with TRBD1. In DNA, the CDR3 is TGTGCCAGCAGCTCGTCGGGACAGGGAGGGGGAAAAACCGGGGAGCTGTTTTTT. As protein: CASSSSGQGGGKTGELFF.